This entry lists 20 T cell receptor beta chains sequenced from one sample in a study of T cell responses to AZD1222 COVID-19 vaccine. Clones were sequenced by immunoSEQ multiplex PCR, and TCRdb holds only the in-frame ones, with some missing. The sample lists 140,000 to 150,000 clones, roughly 90% seen once, with roughly 3.4% in the top ten. The sample consisted of peripheral blood, taken 28 days after the second AZD1222 dose. These receptors were collected from an adult who received the AZD1222 COVID-19 vaccine.

V is TRBV18 and J is TRBJ1-2; D unclear. The CDR3 spans 13 residues. The germline V gene has CDR1 KGHSH and CDR2 LQKENI. V gave up 4 bases and J gave up 6 bases, with 12 bases separating them. CDR3 loop: CASSLEALHGYTF. The CDR3 bases are TGTGCCAGCTCACTCGAAGCTTTACATGGCTACACCTTC.

The chain couples TRBV6-4 to TRBJ1-2; D is possibly TRBD1 (5 bases). This CDR3 has 14 amino acids. Trimming removed 0 bases from V and 8 bases from J, with 13 bases in between. In germline, CDR1 is MRHNA, CDR2 SNTAGT. CDR3 in DNA: TGTGCCAGCAGTGACTCGAGGAGGGGCCGAGGCTACACCTTC. Translated, it gives CASSDSRRGRGYTF.

The chain combines TRBV19 with TRBJ1-5; TRBD1 agrees at 10 bases. V was clipped by 8 bases and J by 6 bases; unmatched bases: 13. This CDR3 is built from 16 residues. Per the germline V gene, CDR1 is LNHDA and CDR2 is SQIVND (reference sequence). The CDR3 region has the DNA TGTGCCAGTCGACTGACAGGGGGCGAGAGGTTTCAGCCCCAGCATTTT. Translating it yields CASRLTGGERFQPQHF.

V gene TRBV15 combines with J gene TRBJ1-4, with D perhaps TRBD1 (6 bases). CDR3 size: 15 residues. The V gene's germline CDR1 is LNHNV and CDR2 YYDKDF (reference sequence). V lost 2 bases and J lost 5, with 12 bases in between. The CDR3 region is CATSRRGGNNEKLFF. For the CDR3, the DNA is TGTGCCACCAGCAGAAGGGGGGGGAACAATGAAAAACTGTTTTTT. Drawing the rest from reference TRBV15 and TRBJ1-4, the complete variable domain is DAMVIQNPRYQVTQFGKPVTLSCSQTLNHNVMYWYQQKSSQAPKLLFHYYDKDFNNEADTPDNFQSRRPNTSFCFLDIRSPGLGDTAMYLCATSRRGGNNEKLFFGSGTQLSVL.

V usage is TRBV3-1 (or the pseudogene TRBV3-2) and J usage is TRBJ1-5; maybe TRBD1 (5 bases). Looked up from germline, CDR1 is LGHDT and CDR2 is YNNKEL (reference sequence). Trimming cost V 6 bases and J 7 bases, with 13 bases left between them. The CDR3 consists of 13 residues. CDR3 sequence (DNA): TGTGCCAGCAGTGGCCCCGGGGGGCAGCCCCAGCATTTT. It yields the protein CASSGPGGQPQHF.

This clone was picked up one time. The rearrangement uses TRBV3-1 (or the pseudogene TRBV3-2) and TRBJ1-3, with no clear D. CDR1 and CDR2 from the germline V gene are LGHDT and YNNKEL (reference sequence). Between the trimmed V and J ends, which lost 2 bases and 3 bases, there was a span of 8 bases. The CDR3 runs 14 residues. The CDR3: CASSQRSDGNTIYF. The DNA for the CDR3 is TGTGCCAGCAGCCAACGGTCAGATGGAAACACCATATATTTT.

CDR3 in amino acids: CASSQSRGTFSNQPQHF. CDR3 in DNA: TGTGCCAGCAGCCAATCCCGCGGGACATTTAGCAATCAGCCCCAGCATTTT. The chain uses TRBV7-9 and TRBJ1-5, with D perhaps TRBD1 (6 bases). The germline CDR1 and CDR2 sequences are SEHNR and FQNEAQ (reference sequence). Trimming pared 5 bases from V and 0 bases from J, leaving 17 bases between. This CDR3 region has 17 residues.

Note on this clone: One end of the junction does not line up with germline, which may come from a read error. The chain combines TRBV7-2 with TRBJ2-2; 8 nucleotides align to TRBD1. The CDR3 has 15 amino acids. From germline, CDR1 is SGHTA and CDR2 FQGNSA. The CDR3 spells CASSDRGWGTGELFF. In DNA form, the CDR3 reads TGTGCCAGCAGCGACAGGGGATGGGGCACCGGGGAGTTGTTTTTT.

The chain uses TRBV5-6 and TRBJ2-3; the match to TRBD2 covers 8 bases. The J segment lost 7 bases and the V segment lost 4 bases, leaving 8 bases of the junction unmatched. The length of the CDR3 is 14 residues. The germline V gene encodes CDR1 SGHDT and CDR2 YYEEEE. The CDR3 is CASSASGRLNTQYF. CDR3 nucleotide sequence: TGTGCCAGCAGCGCGAGCGGGAGATTGAATACGCAGTATTTT.

The chain uses TRBV25-1 and TRBJ1-4, with 7 bases matching TRBD1. Trimming cost V 8 bases and J 8 bases; bases outside gene matches: 11. CDR3 length: 14 residues. Germline V lookup: CDR1 MGHDK, CDR2 SYGVNS. In DNA form, the CDR3 reads TGTGCCAGCGTCTCCAGGGGGGCGGGAGAAAAACTGTTTTTT. Translating it yields CASVSRGAGEKLFF.

The CDR3, as DNA: TGTGCCAGCAGTCCCTGGACAGGGGTGGACTATGGCTACACCTTC. It specifies CASSPWTGVDYGYTF. The gene calls are TRBV28 and TRBJ1-2; 9 nucleotides line up with TRBD1. V lost 5 bases, J lost 3 bases, and 7 bases stayed unmatched. The germline V gene encodes CDR1 MDHEN and CDR2 SYDVKM. The CDR3 totals 15 residues.

The chain joins TRBV28 to TRBJ1-2; D gene unclear. Trimming shortened V by 1 base and J by 6 bases, and 9 bases separated the two germline ends. CDR1 and CDR2 (germline): MDHEN, SYDVKM. This CDR3 comprises 13 residues. CDR3 in DNA: TGTGCCAGCAGTTTATACCAAGAAGATGGCTACACCTTC. It is translated as CASSLYQEDGYTF.

This clone has only a few counts. The CDR3 sequence is CASKNLLTEAFF. The CDR3, as DNA: TGTGCCAGCAAAAATCTTCTCACTGAAGCTTTCTTT. This sequence joins TRBV6-5 and TRBJ1-1; D remains ambiguous. Trimming took 7 bases from V and 4 from J, leaving 10 bases between them. Per germline, CDR1 MNHEY and CDR2 SVGAGI. The CDR3 is made up of 12 amino acids.

The chain combines TRBV6-1 with TRBJ1-1; 8 positions agree with TRBD1. The V segment lost 4 bases and the J segment 4 bases; nucleotides outside the gene matches: 14. This CDR3 has 17 amino acids. Germline loops: CDR1 MNHNS, CDR2 SASEGT. Here the CDR3 DNA reads TGTGCCAGCAGTGGACAGGGGTTTTTTGGCTTACTCACTGAAGCTTTCTTT. It codes for CASSGQGFFGLLTEAFF.

This rearrangement joins TRBV7-2 to TRBJ2-7, with 7 nucleotides matching TRBD1. Trimming took 2 bases from V and 1 from J; bases not matched to a gene: 8. Germline V gene data show CDR1 as SGHTA and CDR2 as FQGNSA. This CDR3 contains 16 residues. The CDR3 sequence: CASSLLGGAGSYEQYF. Written as DNA, the CDR3 is TGTGCCAGCAGCTTATTAGGGGGCGCGGGTTCCTACGAGCAGTACTTC.

The V call is TRBV27, the J call TRBJ2-1; 11 nucleotides align to TRBD2. Germline V lookup: CDR1 MNHEY, CDR2 SMNVEV (reference sequence). The CDR3 is 16 amino acids. V shed 1 base and J 6 bases; nucleotides not matched to a gene: 5. The CDR3 DNA sequence: TGTGCCAGCAGTTTATTTGCGGGACTAGCGGTCAATGAGCAGTTCTTC. This encodes CASSLFAGLAVNEQFF.

The chain carries TRBV11-2 and TRBJ1-3, with TRBD1 matching over 8 bases. Trimming at V came to 1 base and at J to 4 bases, leaving 15 bases not matched to a gene. The CDR3 sequence is 19 residues long. Germline V gene lookup returns CDR1 SGHAT and CDR2 FQNNGV. The CDR3 region is CASSLGDRPHQGAGNTIYF. Written as DNA, the CDR3 is TGTGCCAGCAGCTTAGGGGACAGGCCTCACCAGGGGGCGGGAAACACCATATATTTT.

This chain links TRBV5-5 with TRBJ2-7; D gene uncertain. V lost 4 bases to trimming and J lost 2 bases, with 7 bases between them. From germline, CDR1 is SGHKS and CDR2 YYEKEE (reference sequence). This CDR3 has 12 amino acids. The CDR3 nucleotides read TGTGCCAGCAGCCTGGATGCCTACGAGCAGTACTTC. Its protein product is CASSLDAYEQYF.

CDR3 nucleotide sequence: TGTGCCAGCAGTGAAGTACGGACAGGCGGGGGCTACACCTTC. Protein product: CASSEVRTGGGYTF. The rearrangement uses TRBV2 and TRBJ1-2, with 7 nucleotides matching TRBD1. From germline, CDR1 is SNHLY and CDR2 FYNNEI. The trim removed 1 base at V and 8 bases at J, leaving 7 bases unmatched. The CDR3 spans 14 residues.

V gene TRBV19 combines with J gene TRBJ1-1; 7 bases align to TRBD1. V shed 4 bases, J shed 4 bases, and the junction held 12 bases outside the gene matches. This CDR3 has 16 amino acids. Germline V lookup: CDR1 LNHDA, CDR2 SQIVND (reference sequence). The CDR3 reads CASSTTPTGLGTEAFF. CDR3 nucleotides: TGTGCCAGTAGTACCACGCCGACAGGGTTGGGCACTGAAGCTTTCTTT.